One T cell receptor (beta chain) is described in this entry. Its antigen is not identified. This entry belongs to a study of cytomegalovirus exposure and HLA in healthy donors. About the research overall: Most donors, 81% of some 400 genotyped, fell in the Caucasian-associated ancestry cluster.

Findings of the study overall: Reportedly, cytomegalovirus status was diagnosed with high sensitivity and specificity.

CDR1 is SGDLS and CDR2 is YYNGEE in the germline V gene. The junction had 4 bases not matched to a gene; V was cut back by 2 bases and J by 4 bases. The CDR3 runs 14 residues. Vbeta (60) and Jbeta (13) primers were used in the PCR. Generated by immunoSEQ multiplex PCR, the TCRdb table keeps only in-frame clones and is missing some. Among 110,000 to 150,000 clones listed, less than 10% were seen once. The receptor was derived from a man between 45 and 60 years old in good health and CMV-seronegative. This sequence joins TRBV9 and TRBJ2-5; 8 bases match TRBD2. Sequenced: PBMCs. The CDR3 DNA reads TGTGCCAGCAGCGTCACGGCGGGGGGAGAGACCCAGTACTTC. Residues: CASSVTAGGETQYF. The entire variable domain, with the rest obtained from reference TRBV9 and TRBJ2-5, is as follows: DSGVTQTPKHLITATGQRVTLRCSPRSGDLSVYWYQQSLDQGLQFLIQYYNGEERAKGNILERFSAQQFPDLHSELNLSSLELGDSALYFCASSVTAGGETQYFGPGTRLLVL.